This is a list of T cell receptor beta chains from one sample in a study of cytomegalovirus exposure and HLA in healthy donors. Measured with immunoSEQ multiplex PCR; TCRdb has only the in-frame clones, and not every one. Here the sample spans a few hundred thousand clones, approximately 86% being singletons. Sequencing was carried out using PBMCs. The receptors were sampled from a woman in her late teens or twenties in good health and CMV-seronegative. CDR3s include the opening cysteine and the closing phenylalanine or tryptophan. Fields, in order: CDR3 length, clone size, D gene, J gene, V gene, CDR3 protein, CDR3 DNA. A D gene is named only where the DNA matches it firmly. Clone size appears in some rows only: once, few, many, or a class for an expanded clone.

>16|-|-|TRBJ1-2|TRBV7-2
CASIPRGEELSYGYTF
TGTGCCAGCATCCCCCGGGGTGAAGAACTTAGCTATGGCTACACCTTC
>14|-|TRBD2|TRBJ2-5|TRBV29-1
CSVEHSGGRGTQYF
TGCAGCGTAGAACATAGCGGGGGGCGCGGGACCCAGTACTTC
>13|-|-|TRBJ1-2|TRBV6-5
CASSHGQDYGYTF
TGTGCCAGCAGCCATGGGCAGGACTATGGCTACACCTTC
>15|-|-|TRBJ2-5|TRBV25-1
CASSLPGGTEETQYF
TGTGCCAGCAGTCTCCCCGGCGGGACTGAAGAGACCCAGTACTTC
>13|-|TRBD1|TRBJ1-1|TRBV6-5
CASSLTGGTEAFF
TGTGCCAGCAGCCTGACAGGGGGCACTGAAGCTTTCTTT
>15|-|-|TRBJ1-1|TRBV27
CASSSAGMGNTEAFF
TGTGCCAGCAGTTCCGCGGGCATGGGGAACACTGAAGCTTTCTTT
>12|once|-|TRBJ1-1|TRBV28
CASRQAASEAFF
TGTGCCAGTAGACAGGCGGCTAGTGAAGCTTTCTTT
>15|-|TRBD1|TRBJ1-1|TRBV4-1
CASSQVQGATTEAFF
TGCGCCAGCAGCCAAGTCCAGGGGGCGACCACTGAAGCTTTCTTT
>15|-|-|TRBJ1-5|TRBV28
CASSRSRDIYQPQHF
TGTGCCAGCAGTCGAAGCCGGGACATCTATCAGCCCCAGCATTTT
>18|-|TRBD2|TRBJ2-1|TRBV2
CASSTAGTSGGSYNEQFF
TGTGCCAGCAGTACAGCCGGGACTAGCGGGGGCTCCTACAATGAGCAGTTCTTC
>14|-|TRBD1|TRBJ2-1|TRBV18
CASSGTATYNEQFF
TGTGCCAGCTCAGGGACAGCTACCTACAATGAGCAGTTCTTC
>18|once|TRBD1|TRBJ2-4|TRBV10-3
CAISESIFAGGAKNIQYF
TGTGCCATCAGTGAGTCTATCTTCGCAGGGGGCGCCAAAAACATTCAGTACTTC
>16|-|TRBD2|TRBJ2-5|TRBV19
CASSTTSGRAGGTQYF
TGTGCCAGTAGTACGACTAGCGGGAGGGCCGGCGGGACCCAGTACTTC
>16|-|TRBD1|TRBJ1-4|TRBV11-2
CASRGQRGPTNEKLFF
TGTGCCAGCAGGGGACAGAGGGGGCCAACTAATGAAAAACTGTTTTTT
>13|-|TRBD1|TRBJ2-7|TRBV2
CASRTGESHEQYF
TGTGCCAGCAGGACAGGGGAAAGCCACGAGCAGTACTTC
>12|-|-|TRBJ1-2|TRBV18
CASSPDSYGYTF
TGTGCCAGCTCACCTGACAGTTATGGCTACACCTTC
>18|-|TRBD1|TRBJ1-1|TRBV30
CAWSVPGDRARLNTEAFF
TGTGCCTGGAGTGTACCGGGGGACAGGGCGAGGTTGAACACTGAAGCTTTCTTT
>13|-|TRBD1|TRBJ2-7|TRBV6-1
CASSDQGAGEQYF
TGTGCCAGCAGTGACCAGGGGGCGGGCGAGCAGTACTTC
>14|-|-|TRBJ1-5|TRBV4-2
CASSRDSGNQPQHF
TGTGCCAGCAGCCGCGACTCGGGCAATCAGCCCCAGCATTTT
>14|once|TRBD1|TRBJ2-3|TRBV28
CASSLGQMENTQYF
TGTGCCAGCAGTTTGGGACAGATGGAGAATACGCAGTATTTT
>15|-|-|TRBJ2-7|TRBV19
CASSTSSVSSYEQYF
TGTGCCAGTAGTACCTCTAGCGTAAGCTCCTACGAGCAGTACTTC
>15|-|TRBD1|TRBJ1-2|TRBV5-4
CASSPDRDRVHGYTF
TGTGCCAGCAGCCCCGACCGGGACAGGGTCCATGGCTACACCTTC
>13|-|-|TRBJ1-1|TRBV27
CASSPREGGEAFF
TGTGCCAGCAGTCCTCGGGAGGGAGGTGAAGCTTTCTTT
>16|-|-|TRBJ2-1|TRBV28
CASSSTGIRIYNEQFF
TGTGCCAGCAGTTCGACCGGGATTAGGATCTACAATGAGCAGTTCTTC
>13|-|-|TRBJ2-1|TRBV29-1
CSVGFRGDNEQFF
TGCAGCGTTGGTTTCAGGGGCGACAATGAGCAGTTCTTC
>14|-|TRBD1|TRBJ1-3|TRBV5-6
CASSLRRGRNTIYF
TGTGCCAGCAGCTTGAGGAGGGGGCGGAACACCATATATTTT
>13|-|-|TRBJ1-1|TRBV6-5
CASSPFVNTEAFF
TGTGCCAGCAGTCCATTTGTCAACACTGAAGCTTTCTTT
>13|-|-|TRBJ2-1|TRBV19
CASSLTRYNEQFF
TGTGCCAGTAGTTTAACCCGGTACAATGAGCAGTTCTTC
>16|-|-|TRBJ1-1|TRBV19
CASSIGFGTYDTEAFF
TGTGCCAGTAGTATCGGTTTCGGGACTTACGACACTGAAGCTTTCTTT
>16|-|TRBD1|TRBJ2-4|TRBV5-6
CASSPWDRGAKNIQYF
TGTGCCAGCAGCCCGTGGGACAGGGGAGCCAAAAACATTCAGTACTTC